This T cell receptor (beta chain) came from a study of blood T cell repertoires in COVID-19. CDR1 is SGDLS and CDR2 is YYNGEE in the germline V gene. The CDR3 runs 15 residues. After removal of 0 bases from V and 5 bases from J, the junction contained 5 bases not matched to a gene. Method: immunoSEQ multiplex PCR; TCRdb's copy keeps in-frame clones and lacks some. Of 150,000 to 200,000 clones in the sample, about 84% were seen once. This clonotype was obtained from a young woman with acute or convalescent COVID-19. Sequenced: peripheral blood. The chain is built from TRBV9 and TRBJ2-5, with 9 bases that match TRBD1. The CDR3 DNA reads TGTGCCAGCAGCGTAGGGGACAGGGCGTTGGAGACCCAGTACTTC. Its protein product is CASSVGDRALETQYF.